A single sample is the source of the 21 T cell receptor beta chains below, sequenced in a study of PD-L1 blockade in urothelial cancer. Time point denoted: pretreatment peripheral blood. Produced via immunoSEQ multiplex PCR; TCRdb's table is partial and in-frame only. The repertoire holds around 130,000 clones, less than 85% seen once, with 2.5% to 4% in the top ten. Sequences were derived from PBMCs, sampled around atezolizumab (anti-PD-L1) treatment. These receptors were taken from a man over 45 with urothelial cancer.

This clone was picked up a small number of times. This rearrangement joins TRBV7-9 to TRBJ2-1; 11 bases agree with TRBD2. This CDR3 comprises 16 residues. Trimming removed 5 bases from V and 4 bases from J; junction bases left unmatched: 7. CDR1 is SEHNR and CDR2 is FQNEAQ in the germline V gene (reference sequence). The CDR3 spells CASSPPLAGGYNEQFF. In DNA form, the CDR3 reads TGTGCCAGCAGCCCACCTCTAGCGGGAGGTTACAATGAGCAGTTCTTC.

J is TRBJ1-5 and V is TRBV28, with D maybe TRBD1 (5 bases). The CDR3 is 16 amino acids. Germline lookup yields CDR1 MDHEN and CDR2 SYDVKM. V lost 5 bases to trimming and J lost 4 bases, with 18 bases between them. CDR3 sequence (DNA): TGTGCCAGCAGTGTTCGTGGGGCAGGGTTTAATCAGCCCCAGCATTTT. It translates to CASSVRGAGFNQPQHF.

V and J are TRBV4-1 and TRBJ1-2; D is unresolved. The CDR3 is made up of 15 amino acids. Trimming pared 2 bases from V and 0 bases from J, leaving 10 bases between. Germline CDR1 is MGHRA and CDR2 is YSYEKL. The CDR3 sequence is CASSQPGTSNYGYTF. CDR3 nucleotide sequence: TGCGCCAGCAGCCAACCGGGAACCTCTAACTATGGCTACACCTTC.

The rearrangement uses TRBV5-3 and TRBJ2-7; 9 nucleotides agree with TRBD2. TRBV5-3 qualifies as an ORF whose function is uncertain. V lost 3 bases and J lost 7; bases outside the gene matches: 14. The length of the CDR3 is 16 residues. Here the CDR3 DNA reads TGTGCCAGAAGCTGGACGGGCGGGAGGGCCTATAGGGAGCAGTACTTC. It yields the protein CARSWTGGRAYREQYF.

The chain carries TRBV19 and TRBJ2-5, with D perhaps TRBD2 (5 bases). Germline V gene lookup returns CDR1 LNHDA and CDR2 SQIVND (reference sequence). The CDR3 consists of 15 residues. Between the trimmed V and J ends, which lost 8 bases and 2 bases, there was a span of 18 bases. As DNA, the CDR3 is TGTGCCAGTCGCGCTGTACTAGGAACACAAGAGACCCAGTACTTC. Translating gives CASRAVLGTQETQYF.

This clone was seen a single time. V usage is TRBV5-1 and J usage is TRBJ2-3; the match to TRBD2 covers 13 bases. The J segment lost 5 bases and the V segment lost 3 bases, leaving 6 bases of the junction unmatched. Germline CDR1 reads SGHRS; CDR2 reads YFSETQ. The CDR3 runs 16 residues. The CDR3 nucleotides read TGCGCCAGCAGCTCCGGACTAGCGGGAGCCGTAGATACGCAGTATTTT. Translation gives CASSSGLAGAVDTQYF.

This clone has only one observation. This CDR3 reads CASSLGGSNTGELFF. CDR3 sequence (DNA): TGTGCCAGCAGCTTAGGCGGGTCGAACACCGGGGAGCTGTTTTTT. The chain is built from TRBV11-3 and TRBJ2-2; a weak D match, TRBD2 (5 bases). The CDR3 is 15 amino acids. Germline values: CDR1 SGHNT, CDR2 YENEEA. V was trimmed by 1 base and J by 0 bases, leaving 6 bases between them.

V gene TRBV9 combines with J gene TRBJ2-1; D is ambiguous. Trimming took 3 bases from V and 0 from J, leaving 13 bases between them. Germline values: CDR1 SGDLS, CDR2 YYNGEE. The CDR3 is 16 residues long. CDR3 DNA: TGTGCCAGCAGCGCAAACGACGCTAGCTCCTACAATGAGCAGTTCTTC. Protein sequence: CASSANDASSYNEQFF.

The chain combines TRBV5-3 with TRBJ2-2; D may be TRBD2 (5 bases). TRBV5-3 falls under the ORF class, with uncertain function. The V gene lost 0 bases and the J gene lost 5 bases, with 11 bases spanning the gap. This CDR3 spans 15 amino acids. This chain's CDR3 is CARSLGASRTGELFF. CDR3 bases: TGTGCCAGAAGCTTGGGCGCTAGCAGGACCGGGGAGCTGTTTTTT.

The chain links TRBV9 to TRBJ1-4; weak D call: TRBD1 (5 bases). The CDR3 is made up of 14 amino acids. The V end was cut by 3 bases, the J end by 8 bases, with 14 bases between. Germline CDR1 and CDR2: SGDLS and YYNGEE. CDR3 sequence: CASSEGGVGEKLFF. Here the CDR3 DNA reads TGTGCCAGCAGCGAGGGAGGGGTTGGAGAAAAACTGTTTTTT.

The CDR3 bases are TGTGCCAGCGGGGACAGGGGCAGAGAGACCCAGTACTTC. This encodes CASGDRGRETQYF. This chain links TRBV6-6 with TRBJ2-5; 10 nucleotides align to TRBD1. The CDR3 has 13 amino acids. CDR1 and CDR2 (germline): MNHNY, SVGAGI (reference sequence). V gave up 8 bases and J gave up 4 bases; unmatched junction bases: 4.

The gene calls are TRBV5-1 and TRBJ2-7; 16 bases match TRBD2. Trimming cost V 4 bases and J 2 bases; bases outside gene matches: 12. Germline-derived CDR1 and CDR2 are SGHRS and YFSETQ. The CDR3 runs to 19 residues. For the CDR3, the DNA is TGCGCCAGCAGCAGAGGGACCGGGACTAGCGGGAGGGTCCCCTACGAGCAGTACTTC. It codes for CASSRGTGTSGRVPYEQYF.

The chain combines TRBV28 with TRBJ1-2; TRBD1 aligns across 8 bases. CDR3 length equals 13 residues. Unmatched junction bases numbered 5, after V lost 7 bases and J lost 4 bases. Germline loops: CDR1 MDHEN, CDR2 SYDVKM. The CDR3 bases are TGTGCCAGCATCGCAGGGGGCGTCTATGGCTACACCTTC. It yields the protein CASIAGGVYGYTF.

This clone was recorded once. V is TRBV28 and J is TRBJ2-1, with 10 bases aligning to TRBD2. CDR1 is MDHEN, CDR2 SYDVKM, per germline. The V segment lost 9 bases and the J segment 2 bases; nucleotides outside the gene matches: 13. The CDR3 has 17 residues. This CDR3 is CASLRRSGRGTYNEQFF. The DNA for the CDR3 is TGTGCCAGTCTCCGCCGAAGCGGGAGGGGAACCTACAATGAGCAGTTCTTC.

The rearrangement links TRBV2 to TRBJ1-1; D is uncertain. Germline V CDR1 and CDR2: SNHLY, FYNNEI. CDR3 size: 13 residues. V lost 6 bases and J 0 bases, leaving 8 bases between the germline ends. Written as DNA, the CDR3 is TGTGCCAGCAGGAAGCTTATGAACACTGAAGCTTTCTTT. The encoded protein is CASRKLMNTEAFF.

This chain links TRBV18 with TRBJ1-2; maybe TRBD1 (6 bases). The CDR3 is made up of 15 amino acids. With 3 bases removed from V and 4 bases from J, the gap between germline ends came to 15 bases. Per germline, CDR1 KGHSH and CDR2 LQKENI. CDR3 loop: CASSPDQGPRYGYTF. CDR3 sequence (DNA): TGTGCCAGCTCACCCGATCAGGGGCCTCGCTATGGCTACACCTTC.

The chain recombines TRBV27 with TRBJ2-1, with 10 bases matching TRBD2. With V trimmed by 6 bases and J by 4 bases, 9 bases remained unmatched. This CDR3 spans 16 amino acids. From germline, CDR1 is MNHEY and CDR2 SMNVEV (reference sequence). DNA of the CDR3: TGTGCCAGCAGGCCGATTTCTAGCGGGAGATACAATGAGCAGTTCTTC. It codes for CASRPISSGRYNEQFF.

V and J are TRBV7-9 and TRBJ1-2; 8 bases align to TRBD1. CDR1 is SEHNR and CDR2 is FQNEAQ in the germline V gene (reference sequence). This CDR3 spans 12 amino acids. V was pared by 5 bases and J by 8 bases, with 4 bases of the junction left unmatched. The CDR3: CASSPGDRGYTF. The CDR3 nucleotides read TGTGCCAGCAGCCCAGGGGACAGGGGCTACACCTTC.

This clone has a handful of counts. The chain couples TRBV7-8 to TRBJ2-7, with a possible D match to TRBD2 (7 bases). The germline V gene encodes CDR1 SGHVS and CDR2 FQNEAQ. Trimming left V 5 bases short and J 7 bases short, with 27 bases between. The CDR3 totals 17 residues. The CDR3 DNA reads TGTGCCAGCAGCCTCCCCGGGGGCGGGAGCGTTTATGGGGAGCAGTACTTC. This translates into CASSLPGGGSVYGEQYF. The complete variable domain, with remaining parts taken from reference TRBV7-8 and TRBJ2-7, reads GAGVSQSPRYKVAKRGQDVALRCDPISGHVSLFWYQQALGQGPEFLTYFQNEAQLDKSGLPSDRFFAERPEGSVSTLKIQRTQQEDSAVYLCASSLPGGGSVYGEQYFGPGTRLTVT.

The chain is built from TRBV6-5 and TRBJ2-3, with D perhaps matching TRBD2 (6 bases). Germline values: CDR1 MNHEY, CDR2 SVGAGI. The V end lost 4 bases, the J end lost 4 bases, and 18 bases lay between the germline ends. The CDR3 extends over 16 amino acids. The CDR3 bases are TGTGCCAGCAGTTTAGGGACCGGGACTCCGTCAGATACGCAGTATTTT. This encodes CASSLGTGTPSDTQYF.

The chain employs TRBV6-1 and TRBJ2-3, with a weak D call TRBD2 (5 bases). The CDR3 totals 14 residues. Trimming removed 7 bases from V and 5 bases from J, with 16 bases in between. Germline CDR1 reads MNHNS; CDR2 reads SASEGT. CDR3 loop: CASTFTGFIDTQYF. CDR3 in DNA: TGTGCCAGCACCTTTACGGGATTTATAGATACGCAGTATTTT.